This TCR beta chain was recovered during a study of blood T cells in healthy people across ages. General study points: The fall in TCR beta diversity per million T cells was roughly linear with age.

With regard to this clonotype: Its antigen is not known.

In terms of origin and age, donors were healthy Caucasian individuals from Russia aged roughly 6 to 100. The use of a sample-barcoded 5' primer and a J-beta primer mix characterized a second PCR of roughly 6 to 12 cycles. TCRdb ran MiXCR on the 5' RACE reads and lists one entry per CDR3 protein. The table includes about 1 million distinct CDR3 sequences, roughly a quarter detected once. The same sample was also studied in work on T cells of mothers and their children. This second report adds: The overlap seen between related mothers and children slightly exceeded that of unrelated pairs, though not significantly. The data showed no persistent microchimeric T cell clones.

The source is a girl aged 2-10 years in good health. The specimen was blood.

CDR3 amino acids: CASSPQTAQGEKLFF. The CDR3 nucleotides read TGTGCCAGCAGTCCGCAGACAGCCCAAGGGGAAAAACTGTTTTTT. The rearrangement joins TRBV28 to TRBJ1-4; TRBD1 is a possible D gene (5 bases). Germline CDR1 is MDHEN and CDR2 is SYDVKM. With 5 bases removed from V and 8 bases from J, the gap between germline ends came to 18 bases. The CDR3 runs 15 residues.